The 10 T cell receptor beta chains below come from one sample, sequenced in a study of CD8 T cells in cerebrospinal fluid in Alzheimer's disease (dated by TCRdb to 2018 to 2020). The library was built by means of 10x single-cell sequencing. The sample was run on a NextSeq 550. TCRdb reprocessed the reads, so every CDR3 protein sequence counts as one entry and DNA is not shown. In this sample's table one finds over a thousand distinct CDR3 sequences. 6.2% of the sample lies in the top ten. Source material: cerebrospinal fluid. Receptors were obtained from a human donor in good health.

Frequency places this clonotype as medium-sized. This chain links TRBV29-1 with TRBJ1-2. There are 11 residues in the CDR3. Germline CDR1 SQVTM, CDR2 ANQGSEA. The CDR3 region is CSATNHYGYTF.

Considering frequency, this clonotype is large. This sequence joins TRBV7-2 and TRBJ1-3; the D gene TCRdb calls, TRBD1, cannot be checked with no DNA. The CDR3 runs 16 residues. From germline, CDR1 is SGHTA and CDR2 FQGNSA. The CDR3 protein is CASSLTGGNSGNTIYF.

By frequency, this clonotype registers medium-sized (0.01 to 0.1%). The rearrangement uses TRBV12-3 or TRBV12-4 and TRBJ2-2; the D gene TCRdb calls, TRBD2, cannot be checked with no DNA. This CDR3 comprises 19 residues. CDR3 residues: CASSLVGGYRGGHTGELFF.

This clonotype ranks as medium-sized in terms of frequency. The V gene is TRBV11-2, the J gene TRBJ1-3; absent DNA, TCRdb's TRBD1 call cannot be checked. CDR3 length: 14 amino acids. The germline CDR1 and CDR2 sequences are SGHAT and FQNNGV. CDR3 loop: CASSSQGPGNTIYF. Full variable domain (rest looked up from reference TRBV11-2 and TRBJ1-3): EAGVAQSPRYKIIEKRQSVAFWCNPISGHATLYWYQQILGQGPKLLIQFQNNGVVDDSQLPKDRFSAERLKGVDSTLKIQPAKLEDSAVYLCASSSQGPGNTIYFGEGSWLTVV.

Considering frequency, this clonotype is medium-sized. The rearrangement links TRBV9 to TRBJ2-5. CDR1 and CDR2 (germline): SGDLS, YYNGEE. CDR3 length: 12 residues. CDR3 sequence: CASSVERVPQYF.

By frequency, this clonotype is medium-sized (0.01 to 0.1%). CDR3 protein: CASSLGDTTNEKLFF. The chain links TRBV7-9 to TRBJ1-4. Germline V gene lookup returns CDR1 SEHNR and CDR2 FQNEAQ (reference sequence). This CDR3 comprises 15 residues.

By frequency, this clonotype is large. The rearrangement joins TRBV10-2 to TRBJ2-1; no DNA is available, so the TRBD2 call from TCRdb remains unchecked. The V gene's germline CDR1 is WSHSY and CDR2 SAAADI. The CDR3 is 13 residues long. The CDR3: CASGAGGLDEQFF.

This clonotype is deemed large (0.1 to 1%) by its frequency. The V call is TRBV20-1, the J call TRBJ2-1; the D gene TCRdb calls, TRBD1, cannot be checked with no DNA. The CDR3 length is 13 residues. Looked up from germline, CDR1 is DFQATT and CDR2 is SNEGSKA (reference sequence). CDR3 sequence: CRVTGHRYNEQFF.

This clonotype registers medium-sized by frequency. The V and J genes are TRBV5-6 and TRBJ1-2; the D gene TCRdb calls, TRBD1, cannot be checked with no DNA. Germline V lookup: CDR1 SGHDT, CDR2 YYEEEE. This CDR3 region has 14 residues. The CDR3 spells CASSPPTTFYGYTF. Filled out from reference TRBV5-6 and TRBJ1-2, the complete variable domain reads DAGVTQSPTHLIKTRGQQVTLRCSPKSGHDTVSWYQQALGQGPQFIFQYYEEEERQRGNFPDRFSGHQFPNYSSELNVNALLLGDSALYLCASSPPTTFYGYTFGSGTRLTVV.

This clonotype is called medium-sized based on its frequency. The rearrangement links TRBV2 to TRBJ2-4; the TCRdb D gene call, TRBD1, has no DNA to confirm it. Germline CDR1 is SNHLY and CDR2 is FYNNEI. CDR3 length: 15 amino acids. The CDR3 here is CASSDPRDMGVIQYF. Full variable domain (missing parts from reference TRBV2 and TRBJ2-4): EPEVTQTPSHQVTQMGQEVILRCVPISNHLYFYWYRQILGQKVEFLVSFYNNEISEKSEIFDDQFSVERPDGSNFTLKIRSTKLEDSAMYFCASSDPRDMGVIQYFGAGTRLSVL.